The clone carrying this T cell receptor beta chain was detected only a few times. Its antigen is currently unknown. From the 5' RACE reads, TCRdb called clonotypes with MiXCR, one entry per CDR3 protein. The data show 50,000 to 65,000 distinct CDR3 sequences, around 26% seen once. Study-level results: Tumor-infiltrating Treg TCR alpha and beta sequences overlapped most with tumor naive CD4+ T cells, then blood naive. In terms of TCR gene usage, tumor memory CD4+ T cells clustered together with blood and lymph node memory CD4+ cells, as well as with lymph node naive CD4+ cells. Larger-cohort validation covered only one TCR beta V-J rearrangement.

Memory CD4+ cells were defined as CD4+CD45RO+CD25-. Trimming left V 5 bases short and J 8 bases short, with 15 bases between. CDR3 length: 13 residues. The germline V gene has CDR1 SGHAT and CDR2 FQNNGV. This TCR was recovered from a female donor with breast cancer. The rearrangement uses TRBV11-2 and TRBJ1-2; D possibly corresponds to TRBD1 (5 bases). Material: tumor-infiltrating memory CD4+ T cells sorted from the breast tumor. Subset defined: memory CD4+ T cells, CD4+CD45RO+CD25-. CDR3 nucleotide sequence: TGTGCCAGCAGCGGTAGGCAGGGTGAAGGCTACACCTTC. It codes for CASSGRQGEGYTF.